A selection of T cell receptor beta chains follows, all from one sample in a study of T-cell memory formation after mild COVID-19. TCRdb reanalysed the 5' RACE reads using MiXCR and keeps one entry per CDR3 protein. The repertoire holds some 450,000 distinct CDR3 sequences, approximately 18% seen once, with roughly a fifth in the top ten. Sequenced sample: PBMCs or a T cell subset sorted from them (not recorded which). The receptors come from a man between 18 and 35 years old who had mild COVID-19 (a few samples of this study predate the infection). Cell type and time point are not known. Each CDR3 is given with its conserved first and last residue. The D gene is left open where the match is weak. Clone size, where shown, is once, few, many, or a class for clones that have expanded.

>NA|TRBD2|TRBV20-1|TRBJ2-3
CSARWASGGRRTDTQYF
TGCAGTGCACGATGGGCTAGCGGGGGTCGACGCACAGATACGCAGTATTTT
>NA|TRBD2|TRBV11-1|TRBJ2-2
CASSFLLAGGRTGELFF
TGTGCCAGCAGCTTTCTACTAGCGGGGGGGCGGACCGGGGAGCTGTTTTTT
>NA|NA|TRBV12-3/TRBV12-4|TRBJ2-3
CASSLGRITDTQYF
TGTGCCAGCAGTTTAGGACGGATAACAGATACGCAGTATTTT
>NA|TRBD2|TRBV12-3/TRBV12-4|TRBJ2-1
CASSLRASGSNEQFF
TGTGCCAGCAGTCTCAGGGCTAGCGGGAGTAATGAGCAGTTCTTC
>NA|NA|TRBV30|TRBJ2-5
CAWRPQETQYF
TGTGCCTGGAGGCCTCAAGAGACCCAGTACTTC
>few|TRBD1|TRBV20-1|TRBJ2-7
CSATTGSVHEQYF
TGCAGTGCTACGACAGGGTCGGTCCACGAGCAGTACTTC
>many|TRBD1|TRBV5-1|TRBJ2-2
CASSLRTGATGELFF
TGCGCCAGCAGCTTGAGGACAGGAGCCACCGGGGAGCTGTTTTTT
>few|NA|TRBV9|TRBJ2-5
CASSAGLSQETQYF
TGTGCCAGCAGCGCGGGTCTAAGTCAGGAGACCCAGTACTTC
>few|NA|TRBV20-1|TRBJ1-5
CSALDSNQPQHF
TGCAGTGCTCTGGACAGCAATCAGCCCCAGCATTTT
>NA|NA|TRBV10-3|TRBJ2-3
CAISDLAEGTDTQYF
TGTGCCATCAGTGATTTGGCGGAGGGCACAGATACGCAGTATTTT
>many|NA|TRBV5-1|TRBJ2-1
CASSARVDSYNEQFF
TGCGCCAGCAGCGCGAGGGTTGACTCCTACAATGAGCAGTTCTTC
>few|NA|TRBV18|TRBJ2-7
CASSPRSGDLYF
TGTGCCAGCTCACCACGGAGCGGCGATCTGTACTTC
>NA|NA|TRBV7-2|TRBJ2-3
CASSFYGSLVDTQYF
TGTGCCAGCAGCTTTTATGGCTCTTTGGTCGATACGCAGTATTTT
>few|TRBD1|TRBV7-2|TRBJ1-2
CASSFQAGTGSYGYTF
TGTGCCAGCAGCTTTCAAGCCGGGACAGGGTCATATGGCTACACCTTC
>NA|NA|TRBV3-1|TRBJ1-3
CASRPRAGIVNTIYF
TGTGCCAGCAGACCCCGAGCAGGCATAGTAAACACCATATATTTT
>NA|NA|TRBV12-3/TRBV12-4|TRBJ2-5
CASSLGPLWTQYF
TGTGCCAGCAGTTTGGGCCCGTTATGGACCCAGTACTTC
>NA|TRBD1|TRBV3-1|TRBJ2-5
CASSPTGQWTRAQETQYF
TGTGCCAGCAGCCCCACGGGACAGTGGACCAGGGCCCAAGAGACCCAGTACTTC
>NA|TRBD1|TRBV28|TRBJ2-3
CASSFQDRGKEDTQYF
TGTGCCAGCAGTTTCCAGGACAGGGGGAAGGAGGATACGCAGTATTTT
>few|TRBD2|TRBV10-3|TRBJ2-2
CAISEPGGGELFF
TGTGCCATCAGTGAGCCGGGGGGCGGGGAGCTGTTTTTT
>few|TRBD1|TRBV4-3|TRBJ2-2
CASSSPQGVRTGELFF
TGCGCCAGCAGCTCCCCTCAGGGGGTCAGGACCGGGGAGCTGTTTTTT
>NA|TRBD1|TRBV27|TRBJ1-1
CASSGWTGEAFF
TGTGCCAGCAGCGGATGGACAGGGGAAGCTTTCTTT
>NA|NA|TRBV5-6|TRBJ1-2
CASSSRRYYGYTF
TGTGCCAGCAGCTCGAGACGGTACTATGGCTACACCTTC
>NA|NA|TRBV5-1|TRBJ1-4
CASSLDGTTTEKLFF
TGCGCCAGCAGCTTGGATGGGACAACAACTGAAAAACTGTTTTTT
>few|NA|TRBV7-2|TRBJ2-3
CASSIGASTDTQYF
TGTGCCAGCAGCATAGGGGCTAGCACAGATACGCAGTATTTT
>few|NA|TRBV5-1|TRBJ2-7
CASSFGRGRNEQYF
TGCGCCAGCAGCTTCGGCAGGGGCAGGAACGAGCAGTACTTC
>few|NA|TRBV5-5|TRBJ1-1
CASSFQAQEAFF
TGTGCCAGCAGCTTCCAAGCTCAGGAAGCTTTCTTT
>few|NA|TRBV6-1|TRBJ1-1
CASSEHATSLPGTEAFF
TGTGCCAGCAGTGAGCACGCCACCTCTCTTCCTGGCACTGAAGCTTTCTTT
>NA|NA|TRBV2|TRBJ2-5
CASSRAASRQETQYF
TGTGCCAGCAGTCGGGCGGCTAGCAGACAAGAGACCCAGTACTTC
>few|NA|TRBV24-1|TRBJ2-3
CATSETQNSPDTQYF
TGTGCCACCAGTGAGACACAGAATAGTCCTGATACGCAGTATTTT
>NA|TRBD2|TRBV6-1|TRBJ2-2
CASRLALDWAHTGELFF
TGTGCCAGTCGACTAGCCTTAGATTGGGCCCACACCGGGGAGCTGTTTTTT
>few|TRBD2|TRBV9|TRBJ2-7
CASSNNPGSGKAYEQYF
TGTGCCAGCAGTAACAACCCTGGTAGCGGGAAAGCCTACGAGCAGTACTTC
>few|NA|TRBV3-1|TRBJ1-6
CASSDRTTHSPLHF
TGTGCCAGCAGCGACCGGACGACTCATTCACCCCTCCACTTT
>NA|NA|TRBV5-1|TRBJ2-5
CASSLVGVARETQYF
TGCGCCAGCAGCTTGGTTGGGGTCGCGAGGGAGACCCAGTACTTC
>few|NA|TRBV7-9|TRBJ1-5
CASSLGWAFQPQHF
TGTGCCAGCAGCTTAGGTTGGGCGTTCCAGCCCCAGCATTTT
>few|TRBD2|TRBV3-1|TRBJ2-3
CASSPHGAGGPDTQYF
TGTGCCAGCAGCCCCCATGGGGCGGGGGGGCCAGATACGCAGTATTTT
>few|TRBD1|TRBV20-1|TRBJ2-7
CSARTGGYHEQYF
TGCAGTGCAAGGACAGGGGGCTACCACGAGCAGTACTTC
>few|NA|TRBV7-3|TRBJ1-1
CASSSPGLYTEAFF
TGTGCCAGCAGCTCCCCAGGGTTATACACTGAAGCTTTCTTT
>few|NA|TRBV19|TRBJ2-2
CASSMRQGRTGELFF
TGTGCCAGTAGTATGCGGCAGGGCCGGACCGGGGAGCTGTTTTTT
>NA|NA|TRBV12-3/TRBV12-4|TRBJ2-5
CASSRIDSGGKETQYF
TGTGCCAGCAGTCGCATCGACAGCGGAGGGAAAGAGACCCAGTACTTC
>many|NA|TRBV2|TRBJ2-5
CASSGVLGVHQETQYF
TGTGCCAGCAGTGGGGTCTTGGGGGTGCACCAAGAGACCCAGTACTTC
>NA|NA|TRBV4-1|TRBJ2-2
CASSQVHTGPGELFF
TGCGCCAGCAGCCAAGTACACACAGGGCCCGGGGAGCTGTTTTTT
>few|NA|TRBV7-3|TRBJ2-3
CASSPGFSSTDTQYF
TGTGCCAGCAGCCCCGGGTTCTCTAGCACAGATACGCAGTATTTT
>NA|NA|TRBV18|TRBJ2-4
CASSQGPLAKNIQYF
TGTGCCAGCTCGCAGGGACCACTAGCCAAAAACATTCAGTACTTC
>NA|NA|TRBV18|TRBJ2-7
CASSPSQGPYEQYF
TGTGCCAGCTCACCATCTCAGGGGCCCTACGAGCAGTACTTC
>NA|TRBD2|TRBV18|TRBJ2-5
CASSPRSGEETQYF
TGTGCCAGCTCACCAAGGAGCGGGGAAGAGACCCAGTACTTC
>few|NA|TRBV4-3|TRBJ1-3
CASSQSGGFTSGNTIYF
TGCGCCAGCAGCCAAAGTGGGGGCTTTACCTCTGGAAACACCATATATTTT
>many|TRBD1|TRBV5-1|TRBJ1-4
CASSLGQGSEKLFF
TGCGCCAGCAGCTTGGGACAGGGGAGTGAAAAACTGTTTTTT
>few|TRBD1|TRBV11-2|TRBJ2-4
CASSLIGGRGPRVAKNIQYF
TGTGCCAGCAGCTTAATTGGTGGCAGGGGGCCTCGGGTAGCCAAAAACATTCAGTACTTC
>few|NA|TRBV18|TRBJ1-6
CASSPDRQGNSPLHF
TGTGCCAGCTCACCAGATCGGCAGGGGAATTCACCCCTCCACTTT